The T cell receptor beta chain under discussion was sequenced for a study of OX40 agonist ivuxolimab in advanced cancers. Overall study: Ivuxolimab is a fully human IgG2 antibody that activates OX40 (CD134).

Study outcomes and limitations: It was also the case that some nonresponders had low normalized T-cell clonal expansion. By week 6 at 0.1 to 3.0 mg/kg, blood CD4+ and CD8+ T cells had expanded clonally. Expanded peripheral T cells had an undetermined antigen specificity.

CDR3 length equals 15 residues. V gave up 3 bases and J gave up 0 bases, with 12 bases separating them. The germline V gene has CDR1 MDHEN and CDR2 SYDVKM. Concerning this clone itself: Its cognate antigen is unknown.

Measured with immunoSEQ multiplex PCR; TCRdb has only the in-frame clones, and not every one. The repertoire holds tens of thousands of clones, with approximately 80% as singletons. The source of this sequence is an adult with an advanced solid tumor such as melanoma, head and neck, liver or kidney cancer. The chain has TRBV28 and TRBJ2-7; D remains unclear. The sample here was CD4+ or CD8+ T cells sorted from blood, taken in a trial of the OX40 agonist ivuxolimab. CDR3 DNA sequence: TGTGCCAGCAGTTTGTACCGGGCCAGCTCCTACGAGCAGTACTTC. Amino acids: CASSLYRASSYEQYF.